The rows below give T cell receptor beta chains drawn from one sample of a study of OX40 agonist ivuxolimab in advanced cancers. TCRdb's copy holds only in-frame clones and misses some; the assay was immunoSEQ multiplex PCR. Seen here are about 51,000 clones, around 77% observed once, and the top ten hold under 2.5%. The specimen was CD4+ or CD8+ T cells sorted from blood, collected in a trial of the OX40 agonist ivuxolimab. The source is an adult with an advanced solid tumor such as melanoma, head and neck, liver or kidney cancer. CDR3s include the opening cysteine and the closing phenylalanine or tryptophan. Fields, in order: J gene, D gene, V gene, CDR3 protein. A D gene is named only where the DNA matches it firmly.

TRBJ2-7 | TRBD2 | TRBV10-3 | CAIRMTSGSNEQYF
TRBJ2-5 | TRBD1 | TRBV28 | CASSSTWDSWYQETQYF
TRBJ1-2 | . | TRBV28 | CASSTTAALYGYTF
TRBJ1-1 | . | TRBV6-4 | CASSATLQGVAFF
TRBJ1-1 | . | TRBV4-1 | CASSQVNLGFNTEAFF
TRBJ2-2 | TRBD2 | TRBV10-3 | CAIRATSGSVSGELFF
TRBJ1-2 | . | TRBV2 | CATRGELTNYGYTF
TRBJ1-4 | . | TRBV4-2 | CASSTRPRPDEKLFF
TRBJ1-2 | TRBD1 | TRBV6-5 | CASSQGATLNYGYTF
TRBJ2-7 | TRBD2 | TRBV5-6 | CASSTGTSGAYRENF
TRBJ2-3 | TRBD1 | TRBV19 | CASSIKQGAQDTQYF
TRBJ1-2 | . | TRBV29-1 | CSVRQSQLFF
TRBJ1-5 | TRBD1 | TRBV6-4 | CASSTGGRGQPQHF
TRBJ2-3 | . | TRBV19 | CASKGRGGEDTQYF
TRBJ2-7 | . | TRBV2 | CALGAVSYEQYF
TRBJ1-6 | . | TRBV14 | CASSQNSPYSPLHF
TRBJ2-5 | . | TRBV5-1 | CASSLAALGRETQYF
TRBJ1-2 | TRBD1 | TRBV28 | CASSLWDRDYGYTF
TRBJ2-3 | . | TRBV6-1 | CASSDLRSTDTQYF
TRBJ2-7 | . | TRBV7-2 | CASSLALRTTYEQYF
TRBJ2-6 | . | TRBV9 | CASSVAGSGANVLTF
TRBJ1-2 | . | TRBV7-8 | CASSPPNYGYTF
TRBJ2-4 | . | TRBV2 | CASNREPGIQYF